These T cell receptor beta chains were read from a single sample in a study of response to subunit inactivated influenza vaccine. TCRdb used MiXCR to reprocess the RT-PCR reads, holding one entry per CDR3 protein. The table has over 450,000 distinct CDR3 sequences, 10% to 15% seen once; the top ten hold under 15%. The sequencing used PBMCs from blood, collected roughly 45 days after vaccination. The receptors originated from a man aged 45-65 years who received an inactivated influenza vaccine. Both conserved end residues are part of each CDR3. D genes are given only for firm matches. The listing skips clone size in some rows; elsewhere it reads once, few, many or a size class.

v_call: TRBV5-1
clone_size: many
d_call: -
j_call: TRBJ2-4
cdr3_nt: TGCGCCAGCAGCCCAGAGAGAGGAGGAGACATTCAGTACTTC
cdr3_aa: CASSPERGGDIQYF

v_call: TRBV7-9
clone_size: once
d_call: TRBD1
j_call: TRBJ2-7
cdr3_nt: TGTGCCAGCAGCTCGTTCGACAGGGGGTCTTACGAGCAGTACTTC
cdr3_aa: CASSSFDRGSYEQYF

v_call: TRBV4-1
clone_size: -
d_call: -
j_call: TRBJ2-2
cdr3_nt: TGCGCCAGCAGCCAGGCTGACAAGGAGATCTCGAACACCGGGGAGCTGTTTTTT
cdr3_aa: CASSQADKEISNTGELFF

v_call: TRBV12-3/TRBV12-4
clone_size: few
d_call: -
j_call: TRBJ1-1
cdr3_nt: TGTGCCAGCAGTAAACCGGGACTTGAAGCTTTCTTT
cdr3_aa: CASSKPGLEAFF

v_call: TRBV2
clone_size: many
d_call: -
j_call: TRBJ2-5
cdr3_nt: TGTGCCAGCAGTACAGGGTTTGAGACCCAGTACTTC
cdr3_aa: CASSTGFETQYF

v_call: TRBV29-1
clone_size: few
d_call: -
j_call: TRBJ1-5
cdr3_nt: TGCAGCGTTGGGTCCGACAATCAGCCCCAGCATTTT
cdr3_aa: CSVGSDNQPQHF

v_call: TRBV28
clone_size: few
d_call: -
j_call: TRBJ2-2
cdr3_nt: TGTGCCAGCAGTTTAACGGGGGGCGCGGCCGGGGAGCTGTTTTTT
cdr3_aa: CASSLTGGAAGELFF

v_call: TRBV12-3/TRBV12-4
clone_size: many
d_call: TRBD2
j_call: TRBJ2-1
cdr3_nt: TGTGCCAGCAGTGGACTAGCGGGAGGTGAGCAGTTCTTC
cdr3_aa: CASSGLAGGEQFF

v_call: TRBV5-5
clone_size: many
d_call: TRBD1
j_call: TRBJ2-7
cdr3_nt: TGTGCCAGCAGCTTCGGACAGGGGGCTCGCGAGCAGTACTTC
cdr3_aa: CASSFGQGAREQYF

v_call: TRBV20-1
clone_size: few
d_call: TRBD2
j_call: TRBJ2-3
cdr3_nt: TGCAGAGCGGGGGGCCGCGCCGCAGATACGCAGTATTTT
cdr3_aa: CRAGGRAADTQYF

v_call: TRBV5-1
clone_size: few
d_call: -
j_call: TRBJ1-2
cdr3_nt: TGCGCCAGCAGCTTGGAACGCGGGACGGGGGGCTACACCTTC
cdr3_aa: CASSLERGTGGYTF

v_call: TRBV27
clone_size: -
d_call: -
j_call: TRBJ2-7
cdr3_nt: TGTGCCAGCAGTTTAACTTTTGCGGTTTCCTACGAGCAGTACTTC
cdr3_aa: CASSLTFAVSYEQYF

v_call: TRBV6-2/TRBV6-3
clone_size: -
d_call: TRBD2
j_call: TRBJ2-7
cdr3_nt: TGTGCCAGCAGCTTCGACGAGACTAGCGGGGTAAGGTACGAGCAGTACTTC
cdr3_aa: CASSFDETSGVRYEQYF

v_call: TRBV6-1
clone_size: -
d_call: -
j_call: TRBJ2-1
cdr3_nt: TGTGCCAGCAGTGAAGAGGTATACTCCTACAATGAGCAGTTCTTC
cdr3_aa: CASSEEVYSYNEQFF

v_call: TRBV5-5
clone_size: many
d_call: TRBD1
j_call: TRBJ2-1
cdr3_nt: TGTGCCAGCAGCCCCCGAGACAGGGATGAGCAGTTCTTC
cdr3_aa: CASSPRDRDEQFF

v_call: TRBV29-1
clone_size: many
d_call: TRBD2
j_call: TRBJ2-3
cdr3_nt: TGCAGCGCCTGGACTAGCGGGAGCGCAGATACGCAGTATTTT
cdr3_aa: CSAWTSGSADTQYF

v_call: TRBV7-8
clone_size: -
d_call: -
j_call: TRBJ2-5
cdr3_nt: TGTGCCAGCAGCTCAGTATACTTCCAAGAGACCCAGTACTTC
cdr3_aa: CASSSVYFQETQYF

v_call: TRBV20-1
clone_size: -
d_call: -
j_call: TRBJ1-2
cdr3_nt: TGCAGTGCGGGGAGTAGGCCATCCAACTATGGCTACACCTTC
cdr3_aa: CSAGSRPSNYGYTF

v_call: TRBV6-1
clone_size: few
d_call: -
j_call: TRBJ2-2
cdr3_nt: TGTGCCAGCAGTCTGGGACAATTAGCGAACACCGGGGAGCTGTTTTTT
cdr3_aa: CASSLGQLANTGELFF

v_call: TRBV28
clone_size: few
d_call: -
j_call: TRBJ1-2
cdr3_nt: TGTGCCAGCAACAGTAACTATGGCTACACCTTC
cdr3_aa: CASNSNYGYTF

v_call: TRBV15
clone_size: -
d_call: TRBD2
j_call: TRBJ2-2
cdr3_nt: TGTGCCACCAGCAGGCGGGGGGCAGGAAACACCGGGGAGCTGTTTTTT
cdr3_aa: CATSRRGAGNTGELFF

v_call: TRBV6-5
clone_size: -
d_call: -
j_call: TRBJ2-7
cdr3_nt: TGTGCCAGCAGTTACTCGATCAGTCGCTATAGGCACGAGCAGTACTTC
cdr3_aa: CASSYSISRYRHEQYF

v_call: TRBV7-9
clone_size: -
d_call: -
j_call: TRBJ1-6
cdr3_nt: TGTGCCAGCAGCTTTTCCGGAGCCAGCCGGGATTCACCCCTCCACTTT
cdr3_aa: CASSFSGASRDSPLHF

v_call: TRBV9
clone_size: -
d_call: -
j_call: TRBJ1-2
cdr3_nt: TGTGCCAGCAGCGAACGGGGGGGAACTGGCTACACCTTC
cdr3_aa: CASSERGGTGYTF

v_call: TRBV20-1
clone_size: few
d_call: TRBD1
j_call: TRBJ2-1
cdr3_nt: TGCAGTGCCCGACAGGGCAATATCTACAATGAGCAGTTCTTC
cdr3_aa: CSARQGNIYNEQFF

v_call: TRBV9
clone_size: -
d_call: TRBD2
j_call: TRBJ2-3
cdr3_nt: TGTGCCAGCAGCGTAGGATCTTCGGGCGGGGGGACAGATACGCAGTATTTT
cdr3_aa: CASSVGSSGGGTDTQYF

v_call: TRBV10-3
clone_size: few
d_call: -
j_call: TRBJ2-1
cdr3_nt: TGTGCCATCAGTGATTCGGCGGTCTCCTACAATGAGCAGTTCTTC
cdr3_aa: CAISDSAVSYNEQFF

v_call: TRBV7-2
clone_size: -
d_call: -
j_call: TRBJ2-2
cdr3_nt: TGTGCCAGCAGCCGGGGTTGGAATTCCGGGGAGCTGTTTTTT
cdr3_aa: CASSRGWNSGELFF

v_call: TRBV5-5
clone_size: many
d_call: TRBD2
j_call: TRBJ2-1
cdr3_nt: TGTGCCAGCACTGGGACTAGCGGGGTTTCCTACAATGAGCAGTTCTTC
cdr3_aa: CASTGTSGVSYNEQFF

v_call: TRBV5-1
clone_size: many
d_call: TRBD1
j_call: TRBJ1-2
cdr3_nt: TGCGCCAGCAGTACCGGGACAGGGAGCTATGGCTACACCTTC
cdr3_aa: CASSTGTGSYGYTF

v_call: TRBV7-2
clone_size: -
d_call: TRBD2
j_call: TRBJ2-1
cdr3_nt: TGTGCCAGCAGCTTAAAATTCCCCGGGACTAGCGGGAGAAATGAGCAGTTCTTC
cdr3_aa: CASSLKFPGTSGRNEQFF

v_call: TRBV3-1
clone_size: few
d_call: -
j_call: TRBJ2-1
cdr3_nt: TGTGCCAGCTCCCTCCGGGGGCCGAAGTTCTTC
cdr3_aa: CASSLRGPKFF

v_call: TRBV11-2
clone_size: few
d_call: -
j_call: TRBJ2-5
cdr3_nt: TGTGCCAGCAGCTTAGTTCGGTACGAAGAGACCCAGTACTTC
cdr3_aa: CASSLVRYEETQYF

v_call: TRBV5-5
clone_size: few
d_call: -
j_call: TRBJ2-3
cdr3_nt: TGTGCCAGCAGCTTTAGCTACACAGATACGCAGTATTTT
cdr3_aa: CASSFSYTDTQYF

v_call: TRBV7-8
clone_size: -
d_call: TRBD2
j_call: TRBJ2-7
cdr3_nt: TGTGCCAGCAGCTTAAGTAAAACGGGAGGAGGATACGAGCAGTACTTC
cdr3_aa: CASSLSKTGGGYEQYF

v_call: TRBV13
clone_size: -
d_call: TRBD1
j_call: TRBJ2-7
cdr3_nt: TGTGCCAGCAGCCAGCTACAGGGGACCTACGAGCAGTACTTC
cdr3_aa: CASSQLQGTYEQYF

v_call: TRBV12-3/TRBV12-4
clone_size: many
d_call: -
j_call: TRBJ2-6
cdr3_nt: TGTGCCAGCAGAAGAACAGCCTCTGGGGCCAACGTCCTGACTTTC
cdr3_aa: CASRRTASGANVLTF

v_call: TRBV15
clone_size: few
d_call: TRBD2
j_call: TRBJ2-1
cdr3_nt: TGTGCCACCAGCAGGCTAAGCGGGGGGGCTGTTAATGAGCAGTTCTTC
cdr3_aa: CATSRLSGGAVNEQFF

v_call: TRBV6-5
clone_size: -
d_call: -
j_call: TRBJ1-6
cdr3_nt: TGTGCCAGCAGTTACAGGGGCGGGAATTCACCCCTCCACTTT
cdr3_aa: CASSYRGGNSPLHF

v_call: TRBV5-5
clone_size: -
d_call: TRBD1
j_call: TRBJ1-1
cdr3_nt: TGTGCCAGCAGCTGGGGGACAGGGCGAAGCACTGAAGCTTTCTTT
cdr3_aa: CASSWGTGRSTEAFF